What follows are 5 T cell receptor beta chains derived from one specimen sequenced in a study of T cells in Graves' hyperthyroidism and ophthalmopathy. Amplified regions were TCR beta CDR3 sequences from RNA transcripts. HTBI primers drove first-round RT-PCR of the TCR CDR3. MiXCR, run by TCRdb on the multiplex PCR reads, gives a single entry per CDR3 protein. Of almost 600,000 distinct CDR3 sequences listed, approximately 15% are singletons. Material for sequencing was blood. These receptors all stem from a woman in her 30s with Graves' hyperthyroidism that later progressed to Graves' ophthalmopathy.

Remarks on this clonotype: This may arise from a read error, as a much more abundant clone is one base away. The V and J genes are TRBV6-1 and TRBJ2-5; D assignment may be TRBD1 or TRBD2 (5 bases each). Germline CDR1 and CDR2: MNHNS and SASEGT. CDR3 length: 12 amino acids. CDR3 residues: CVLWGYQETRYF. The DNA of the CDR3 is TGTGTCCTCTGGGGGTACCAAGAGACCCGGTACTTC.

Ten or more counts support this clonotype. This chain joins TRBV12-3 or TRBV12-4 and TRBJ2-2; weak D call: TRBD1 (5 bases). The length of the CDR3 is 16 residues. V was trimmed by 6 bases and J by 5 bases, leaving 19 bases between them. Here the CDR3 reads CASSPGHNLGTGELFF. CDR3 in DNA: TGTGCCAGCAGCCCAGGACATAACCTCGGGACCGGGGAGCTGTTTTTT.

The rearrangement joins TRBV9 to TRBJ1-2; 9 bases align to TRBD1. Per the germline V gene, CDR1 is SGDLS and CDR2 is YYNGEE. The CDR3 runs to 17 residues. V lost 3 bases, J lost 4 bases, and 13 bases stayed unmatched. The chain's CDR3 is CASSATETGGNVYGYTF. The CDR3 DNA sequence: TGTGCCAGCAGCGCCACTGAGACAGGGGGAAATGTCTATGGCTACACCTTC.

This clonotype was seen repeatedly, ten times or more. The chain is built from TRBV11-3 and TRBJ1-2; a weak D match, TRBD1 (6 bases). Germline V CDR1 and CDR2: SGHNT, YENEEA. V was pared by 0 bases and J by 3 bases, with 14 bases between. The CDR3 is 16 amino acids. The CDR3 protein is CASSLERFGTYYGYTF. For the CDR3, the DNA is TGTGCCAGCAGCTTAGAGCGGTTTGGGACATACTATGGCTACACCTTC.

This clonotype was recorded many times. The chain is built from TRBV27 and TRBJ2-1; D is undetermined. Germline CDR1 is MNHEY and CDR2 is SMNVEV (reference sequence). Trimming removed 6 bases at V and 9 bases at J, with 9 bases between. The CDR3 consists of 11 residues. CDR3 nucleotides: TGTGCCAGCAGGGGAATTCGTGAGCAGTTCTTC. The encoded protein is CASRGIREQFF.